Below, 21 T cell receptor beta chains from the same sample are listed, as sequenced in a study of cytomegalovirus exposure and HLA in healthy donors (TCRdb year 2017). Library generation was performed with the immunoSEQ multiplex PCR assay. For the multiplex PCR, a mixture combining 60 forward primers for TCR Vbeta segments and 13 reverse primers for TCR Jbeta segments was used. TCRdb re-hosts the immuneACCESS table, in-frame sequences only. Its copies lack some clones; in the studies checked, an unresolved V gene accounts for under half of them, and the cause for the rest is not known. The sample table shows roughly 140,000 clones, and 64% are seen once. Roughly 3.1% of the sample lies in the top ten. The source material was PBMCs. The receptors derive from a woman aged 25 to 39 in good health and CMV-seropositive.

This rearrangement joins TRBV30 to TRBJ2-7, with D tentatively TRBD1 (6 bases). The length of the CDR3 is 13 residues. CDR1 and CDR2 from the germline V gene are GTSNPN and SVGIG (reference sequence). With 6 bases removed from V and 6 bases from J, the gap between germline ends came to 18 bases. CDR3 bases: TGTGCCTGTGACAGGAATTCCCTTTTCGAGCAGTACTTC. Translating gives CACDRNSLFEQYF.

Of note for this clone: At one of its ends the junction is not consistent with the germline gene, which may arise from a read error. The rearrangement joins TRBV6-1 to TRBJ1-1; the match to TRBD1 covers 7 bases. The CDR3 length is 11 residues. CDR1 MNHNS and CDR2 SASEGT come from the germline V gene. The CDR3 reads CASREGGPAFF. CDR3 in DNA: TGTGCCAGCAGGGAAGGGGGCCCAGCTTTCTTT.

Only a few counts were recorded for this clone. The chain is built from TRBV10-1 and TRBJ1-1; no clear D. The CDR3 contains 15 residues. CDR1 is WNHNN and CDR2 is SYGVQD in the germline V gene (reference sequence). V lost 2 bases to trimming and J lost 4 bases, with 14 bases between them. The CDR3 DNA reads TGCGCCAGCAGTGAGGCCCCCAACGCGGGCACTGAAGCTTTCTTT. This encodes CASSEAPNAGTEAFF.

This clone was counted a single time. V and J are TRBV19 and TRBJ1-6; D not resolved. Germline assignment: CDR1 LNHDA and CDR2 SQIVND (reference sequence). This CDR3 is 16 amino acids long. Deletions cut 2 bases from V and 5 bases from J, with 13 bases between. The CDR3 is CASSILGKTDNSPLHF. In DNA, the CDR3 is TGTGCCAGTAGTATACTCGGGAAAACCGATAATTCACCCCTCCACTTT.

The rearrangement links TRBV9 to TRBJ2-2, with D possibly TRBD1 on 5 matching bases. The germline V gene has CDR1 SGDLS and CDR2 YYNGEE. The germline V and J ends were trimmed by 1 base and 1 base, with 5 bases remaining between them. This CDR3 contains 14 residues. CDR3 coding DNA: TGTGCCAGCAGCGTACAGGGGAACACCGGGGAGCTGTTTTTT. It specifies CASSVQGNTGELFF. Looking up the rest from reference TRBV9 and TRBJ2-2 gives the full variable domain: DSGVTQTPKHLITATGQRVTLRCSPRSGDLSVYWYQQSLDQGLQFLIQYYNGEERAKGNILERFSAQQFPDLHSELNLSSLELGDSALYFCASSVQGNTGELFFGEGSRLTVL.

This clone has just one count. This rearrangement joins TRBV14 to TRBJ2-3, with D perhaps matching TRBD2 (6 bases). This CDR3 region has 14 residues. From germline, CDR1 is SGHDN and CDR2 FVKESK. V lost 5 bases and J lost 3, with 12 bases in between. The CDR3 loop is CASSVLAYTDTQYF. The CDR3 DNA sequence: TGTGCCAGCAGCGTCCTAGCGTATACAGATACGCAGTATTTT.

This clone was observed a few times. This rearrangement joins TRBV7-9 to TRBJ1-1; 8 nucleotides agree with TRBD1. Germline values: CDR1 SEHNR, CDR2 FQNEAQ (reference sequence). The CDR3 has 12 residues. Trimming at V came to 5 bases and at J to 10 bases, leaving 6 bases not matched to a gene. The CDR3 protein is CASSHGQGGAFF. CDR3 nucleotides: TGTGCCAGCAGCCATGGACAGGGTGGAGCTTTCTTT.

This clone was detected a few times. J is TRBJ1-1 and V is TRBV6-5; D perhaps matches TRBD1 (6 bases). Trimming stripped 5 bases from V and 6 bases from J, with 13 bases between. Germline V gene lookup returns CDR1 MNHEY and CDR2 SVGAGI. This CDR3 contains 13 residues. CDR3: CASSPPGTPEAFF. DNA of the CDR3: TGTGCCAGCAGTCCCCCCGGGACACCTGAAGCTTTCTTT.

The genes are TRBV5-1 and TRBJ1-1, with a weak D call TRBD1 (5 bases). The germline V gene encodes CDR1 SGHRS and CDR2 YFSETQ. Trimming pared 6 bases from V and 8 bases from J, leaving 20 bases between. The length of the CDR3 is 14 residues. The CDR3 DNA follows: TGCGCCAGCACCGCTATGGGGCCGGAGAGAGAAGCTTTCTTT. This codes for CASTAMGPEREAFF.

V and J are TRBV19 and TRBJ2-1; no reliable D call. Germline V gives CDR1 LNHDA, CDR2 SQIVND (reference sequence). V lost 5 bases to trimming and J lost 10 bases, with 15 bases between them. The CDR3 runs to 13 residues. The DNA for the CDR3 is TGTGCCAGTAGTGGTGAAAACTACCACGAGCAGTTCTTC. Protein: CASSGENYHEQFF.

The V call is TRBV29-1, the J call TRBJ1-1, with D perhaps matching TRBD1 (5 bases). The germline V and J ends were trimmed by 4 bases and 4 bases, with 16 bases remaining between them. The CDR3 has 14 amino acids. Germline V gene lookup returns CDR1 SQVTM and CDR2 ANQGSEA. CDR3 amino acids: CSVVWSLRGTEAFF. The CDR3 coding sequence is TGCAGCGTTGTTTGGTCACTTAGGGGCACTGAAGCTTTCTTT. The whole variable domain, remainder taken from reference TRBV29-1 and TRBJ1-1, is SAVISQKPSRDICQRGTSLTIQCQVDSQVTMMFWYRQQPGQSLTLIATANQGSEATYESGFVIDKFPISRPNLTFSTLTVSNMSPEDSSIYLCSVVWSLRGTEAFFGQGTRLTVV.

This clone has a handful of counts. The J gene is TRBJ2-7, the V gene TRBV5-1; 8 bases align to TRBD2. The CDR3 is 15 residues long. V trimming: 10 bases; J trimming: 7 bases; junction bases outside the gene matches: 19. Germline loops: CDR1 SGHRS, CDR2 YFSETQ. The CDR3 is CARETGTSIFWEQYF. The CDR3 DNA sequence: TGCGCCCGAGAAACCGGGACTAGTATCTTCTGGGAGCAGTACTTC.

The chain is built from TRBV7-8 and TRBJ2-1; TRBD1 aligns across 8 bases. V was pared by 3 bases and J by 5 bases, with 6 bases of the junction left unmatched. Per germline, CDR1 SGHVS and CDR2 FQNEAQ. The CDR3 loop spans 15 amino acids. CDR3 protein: CASSFGTGGHNEQFF. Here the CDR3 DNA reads TGTGCCAGCAGCTTCGGGACAGGCGGGCACAATGAGCAGTTCTTC.

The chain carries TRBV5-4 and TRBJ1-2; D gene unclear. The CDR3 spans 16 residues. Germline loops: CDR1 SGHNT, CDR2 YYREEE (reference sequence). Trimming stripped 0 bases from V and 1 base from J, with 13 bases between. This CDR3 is CASSLGFWGVNYGYTF. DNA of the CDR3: TGTGCCAGCAGCTTGGGTTTTTGGGGAGTTAACTATGGCTACACCTTC.

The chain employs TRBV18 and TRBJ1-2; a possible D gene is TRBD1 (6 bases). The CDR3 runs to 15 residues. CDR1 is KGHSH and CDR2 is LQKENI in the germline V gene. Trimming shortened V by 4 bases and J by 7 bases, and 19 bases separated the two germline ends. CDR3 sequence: CASSRAGTRTSGYTF. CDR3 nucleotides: TGTGCCAGCTCACGGGCCGGGACACGGACATCTGGCTACACCTTC.

DNA of the CDR3: TGTGCCAGCAGCCAAGTGCAGCGGCAGACCGGGGAGCTGTTTTTT. It encodes CASSQVQRQTGELFF. The chain couples TRBV4-2 to TRBJ2-2; a possible D gene is TRBD2 (5 bases). V gave up 1 base and J gave up 5 bases, with 11 bases separating them. This CDR3 spans 15 amino acids. Germline CDR1 LGHNA, CDR2 YNFKEQ.

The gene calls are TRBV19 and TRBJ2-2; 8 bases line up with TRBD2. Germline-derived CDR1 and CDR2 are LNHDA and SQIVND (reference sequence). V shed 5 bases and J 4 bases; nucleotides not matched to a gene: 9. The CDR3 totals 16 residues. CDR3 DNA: TGTGCCAGTAGTGCCCCCGGGACTAGTGTCACCGGGGAGCTGTTTTTT. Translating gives CASSAPGTSVTGELFF.

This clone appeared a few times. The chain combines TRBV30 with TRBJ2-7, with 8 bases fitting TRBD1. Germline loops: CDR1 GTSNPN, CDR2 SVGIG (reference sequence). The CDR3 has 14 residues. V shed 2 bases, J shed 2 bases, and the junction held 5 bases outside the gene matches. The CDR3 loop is CAWSHTGGPYEQYF. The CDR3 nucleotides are TGTGCCTGGAGTCATACAGGGGGACCCTACGAGCAGTACTTC.

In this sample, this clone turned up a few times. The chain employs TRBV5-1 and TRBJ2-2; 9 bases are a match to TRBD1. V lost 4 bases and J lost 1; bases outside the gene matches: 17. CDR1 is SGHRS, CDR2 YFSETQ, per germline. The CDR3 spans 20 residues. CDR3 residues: CASSRTPLTQGAWNTGELFF. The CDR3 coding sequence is TGCGCCAGCAGCCGGACCCCTCTAACACAGGGGGCGTGGAACACCGGGGAGCTGTTTTTT.

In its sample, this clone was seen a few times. CDR3 sequence reads: CASSLFVLGGRRTEAFF. In DNA form, the CDR3 reads TGTGCCAGCAGCTTATTTGTATTAGGTGGAAGGAGAACAGAAGCTTTCTTT. This chain links TRBV11-3 with TRBJ1-1, with D unresolved. Germline V lookup: CDR1 SGHNT, CDR2 YENEEA. The CDR3 spans 17 residues. The V end was cut by 2 bases, the J end by 8 bases, with 24 bases between.

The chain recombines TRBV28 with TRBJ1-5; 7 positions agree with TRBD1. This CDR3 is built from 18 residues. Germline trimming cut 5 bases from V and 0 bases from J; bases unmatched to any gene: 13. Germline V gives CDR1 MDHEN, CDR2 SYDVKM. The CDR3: CASSPWTGLGSSNQPQHF. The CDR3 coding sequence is TGTGCCAGCAGTCCCTGGACAGGTTTGGGATCTAGCAATCAGCCCCAGCATTTT.